Below, 25 T cell receptor beta chains from the same sample are listed, as sequenced in a study of blood T cell repertoires in COVID-19. Clones were read by immunoSEQ multiplex PCR, and TCRdb kept only the in-frame ones, dropping some. Of some 450,000 clones in the sample, 70% to 90% were seen once. Sequenced input: peripheral blood. These receptors were collected from a woman in her 50s with COVID-19, enrolled during active disease.

This chain joins TRBV11-3 and TRBJ2-2; D gene uncertain. V was clipped by 4 bases and J by 7 bases, with 13 bases between them. The CDR3 consists of 14 residues. Germline V gene sequence: CDR1 SGHNT, CDR2 YENEEA. CDR3: CASSSRGTNGELFF. DNA of the CDR3: TGTGCCAGCAGCTCGCGCGGCACCAACGGGGAGCTGTTTTTT.

This chain links TRBV5-1 with TRBJ1-4; D is ambiguous. The CDR3 covers 16 residues. Germline CDR1 SGHRS, CDR2 YFSETQ. V gave up 0 bases and J gave up 5 bases, with 14 bases separating them. The CDR3 reads CASSLARSQANEKLFF. In DNA, the CDR3 is TGCGCCAGCAGCTTGGCCCGCTCGCAGGCGAATGAAAAACTGTTTTTT.

This chain uses TRBV2 with TRBJ1-4, with TRBD1 matching 7 bases. The CDR3 totals 13 residues. CDR1 and CDR2 from the germline V gene are SNHLY and FYNNEI. Trimming took 6 bases from V and 4 from J; bases not matched to a gene: 2. The CDR3 DNA reads TGTGCCAGCAGGGGACAGCTTAATGAAAAACTGTTTTTT. It translates to CASRGQLNEKLFF.

This chain connects TRBV5-4 to TRBJ2-2; 9 bases line up with TRBD1. CDR1 is SGHNT, CDR2 YYREEE, per germline (reference sequence). With 3 bases clipped from V and 7 bases from J, the junction kept 7 bases outside the gene matches. There are 15 residues in the CDR3. CDR3 sequence reads: CASSSSRDRDGELFF. For the CDR3, the DNA is TGTGCCAGCAGCTCGTCCCGGGACAGGGACGGGGAGCTGTTTTTT.

CDR3 bases: TGTGCCAGCAGTTACGGTAGCTCCTACGAGCAGTACTTC. It encodes CASSYGSSYEQYF. This rearrangement joins TRBV12-3 or TRBV12-4 to TRBJ2-7, with no clear D. Trimming cost V 4 bases and J 0 bases, with 7 bases left between them. This CDR3 has 13 residues.

This chain joins TRBV28 and TRBJ1-5; 10 bases are a match to TRBD1. The CDR3 runs to 14 residues. The J segment lost 7 bases and the V segment lost 3 bases, leaving 3 bases of the junction unmatched. Germline CDR1 is MDHEN and CDR2 is SYDVKM. In nucleotides, the CDR3 is TGTGCCAGCAGTTTCGGGACAGGGGCACAGCCCCAGCATTTT. It specifies CASSFGTGAQPQHF. Full variable domain (remainder filled in from reference TRBV28 and TRBJ1-5): DVKVTQSSRYLVKRTGEKVFLECVQDMDHENMFWYRQDPGLGLRLIYFSYDVKMKEKGDIPEGYSVSREKKERFSLILESASTNQTSMYLCASSFGTGAQPQHFGDGTRLSIL.

This sequence joins TRBV24-1 and TRBJ2-1; D is possibly TRBD2 (5 bases). The CDR3 totals 17 residues. The germline CDR1 and CDR2 sequences are KGHDR and SFDVKD. Trimming shortened V by 4 bases and J by 5 bases, and 20 bases separated the two germline ends. The CDR3 is CATSDPGGEGLHNEQFF. In nucleotides, the CDR3 is TGTGCCACCAGTGACCCTGGAGGAGAGGGCCTACACAATGAGCAGTTCTTC.

The J gene is TRBJ1-1, the V gene TRBV6-5; a possible D gene is TRBD1 (6 bases). V dropped 7 bases and J dropped 3 bases, with 18 bases sitting between them. CDR1 is MNHEY and CDR2 is SVGAGI in the germline V gene. The CDR3 has 15 residues. This chain's CDR3 is CASIKQGPRDTEAFF. DNA for the CDR3: TGTGCCAGCATCAAGCAGGGGCCTCGGGACACTGAAGCTTTCTTT.

J is TRBJ2-1 and V is TRBV11-2; D is perhaps TRBD2 (5 bases). V was cut by 4 bases and J by 5 bases, with 15 bases left in between. The CDR3 loop spans 15 amino acids. Germline-derived CDR1 and CDR2 are SGHAT and FQNNGV. The CDR3 is CASSSGITKNNEQFF. Written as DNA, the CDR3 is TGTGCCAGCAGCTCCGGGATCACCAAAAACAATGAGCAGTTCTTC. The full variable domain, its missing parts supplied by reference TRBV11-2 and TRBJ2-1, is EAGVAQSPRYKIIEKRQSVAFWCNPISGHATLYWYQQILGQGPKLLIQFQNNGVVDDSQLPKDRFSAERLKGVDSTLKIQPAKLEDSAVYLCASSSGITKNNEQFFGPGTRLTVL.

DNA of the CDR3: TGTGCCAGCAGCCTACAGGGTTTCGAGCAGTACTTC. The encoded protein is CASSLQGFEQYF. The V and J genes are TRBV11-2 and TRBJ2-7; D may be TRBD1 (6 bases). The CDR3 consists of 12 residues. Per germline, CDR1 SGHAT and CDR2 FQNNGV. The ends were cut back, 5 bases at V and 6 bases at J, with 11 bases in the middle.

The rearrangement joins TRBV9 to TRBJ1-4; 7 bases agree with TRBD1. J gave up 8 bases and V 3 bases, and 10 bases lay outside the gene matches. The CDR3 has 15 amino acids. Germline V gene lookup returns CDR1 SGDLS and CDR2 YYNGEE. CDR3 in DNA: TGTGCCAGCAGCGCGACAACAGGGGTAGGCGAAAAACTGTTTTTT. Protein product: CASSATTGVGEKLFF.

The DNA of the CDR3 is TGTGCCACACTGGACAGGGGAGCCTACGAGCAGTACTTC. Its translation is CATLDRGAYEQYF. The V gene is TRBV28, the J gene TRBJ2-7; 9 bases map to TRBD1. There are 13 residues in the CDR3. Germline V gives CDR1 MDHEN, CDR2 SYDVKM. The V and J ends lost 10 bases and 2 bases, in that order; junction bases with no gene match: 6.

Only a few counts were recorded for this clone. The CDR3 nucleotides read TGTGCCATCAGTGAGGGGGGGGGAGGAGATACGCAGTATTTT. It is translated as CAISEGGGGDTQYF. The chain links TRBV10-3 to TRBJ2-3; 7 bases map to TRBD2. Per the germline V gene, CDR1 is ENHRY and CDR2 is SYGVKD. Trimming removed 2 bases from V and 5 bases from J; junction bases left unmatched: 4. The CDR3 is 14 amino acids.

This chain joins TRBV28 and TRBJ2-7; 7 positions agree with TRBD1. The germline V gene has CDR1 MDHEN and CDR2 SYDVKM. The junction had 8 bases not matched to a gene; V was cut back by 6 bases and J by 3 bases. The CDR3 contains 14 residues. CDR3 bases: TGTGCCAGCAGAAGGACAGGTTCTATCTACGAGCAGTACTTC. It translates to CASRRTGSIYEQYF.

The V call is TRBV2, the J call TRBJ1-2; 7 bases align to TRBD1. Germline V CDR1 and CDR2: SNHLY, FYNNEI. V lost 7 bases, J lost 2 bases, and 4 bases stayed unmatched. The CDR3 spans 13 residues. In nucleotides, the CDR3 is TGTGCCAGCAATACAGGGGTGAACTATGGCTACACCTTC. Protein product: CASNTGVNYGYTF.

This clone was counted ten times or more. The genes are TRBV5-6 and TRBJ1-1; possibly TRBD1 for D (5 bases). Germline V gives CDR1 SGHDT, CDR2 YYEEEE. V lost 4 bases and J 7 bases, leaving 14 bases between the germline ends. The CDR3 extends over 13 amino acids. CDR3 loop: CASSQGRADEAFF. CDR3 bases: TGTGCCAGCAGCCAGGGCAGGGCGGATGAAGCTTTCTTT.

The chain links TRBV7-9 to TRBJ2-1, with 8 bases that match TRBD2. The length of the CDR3 is 14 residues. The germline V gene encodes CDR1 SEHNR and CDR2 FQNEAQ (reference sequence). V was clipped by 3 bases and J by 6 bases; unmatched bases: 4. Written as DNA, the CDR3 is TGTGCCAGCAGCTTGACGGGGGGGTTCAATGAGCAGTTCTTC. Amino acids: CASSLTGGFNEQFF. The variable domain in full, with the rest retrieved from reference TRBV7-9 and TRBJ2-1, is DTGVSQNPRHKITKRGQNVTFRCDPISEHNRLYWYRQTLGQGPEFLTYFQNEAQLEKSRLLSDRFSAERPKGSFSTLEIQRTEQGDSAMYLCASSLTGGFNEQFFGPGTRLTVL.

This clone was observed once. The CDR3 sequence: CASSQPQAKNYGYTF. DNA for the CDR3: TGCGCCAGCAGCCAACCACAGGCCAAGAACTATGGCTACACCTTC. The chain employs TRBV4-1 and TRBJ1-2, with D perhaps matching TRBD1 (5 bases). Trimming cost V 2 bases and J 2 bases, with 12 bases left between them. Germline CDR1 and CDR2: MGHRA and YSYEKL. There are 15 residues in the CDR3.

The chain uses TRBV7-9 and TRBJ2-7; D may be TRBD2 (7 bases). This CDR3 spans 12 amino acids. Trimming shortened V by 8 bases and J by 2 bases, and 10 bases separated the two germline ends. CDR1 SEHNR and CDR2 FQNEAQ come from the germline V gene (reference sequence). The CDR3 coding sequence is TGTGCCAGCTGGGGGGGGCCCTACGAGCAGTACTTC. Amino acid sequence: CASWGGPYEQYF.

V usage is TRBV4-1 and J usage is TRBJ1-6, with 7 bases lining up with TRBD1. The CDR3 is made up of 20 amino acids. CDR1 is MGHRA, CDR2 YSYEKL, per germline. With V trimmed by 0 bases and J by 7 bases, 18 bases remained unmatched. CDR3 amino acids: CASSQDRWSGSTGRNSPLHF. DNA for the CDR3: TGCGCCAGCAGCCAAGATCGATGGTCTGGGTCGACAGGGAGGAATTCACCCCTCCACTTT.

The genes are TRBV13 and TRBJ2-7; D perhaps matches TRBD2 (7 bases). Germline values: CDR1 PRHDT, CDR2 FYEKMQ (reference sequence). The V end was cut by 5 bases, the J end by 7 bases, with 18 bases between. CDR3 length: 14 amino acids. This CDR3 is CASSPGGWVGEQYF. CDR3 nucleotides: TGTGCCAGCAGCCCGGGGGGCTGGGTGGGGGAGCAGTACTTC.

This rearrangement joins TRBV6-6 to TRBJ2-7; D may be TRBD2 (5 bases). Per germline, CDR1 MNHNY and CDR2 SVGAGI (reference sequence). CDR3 length equals 14 residues. V was shortened by 4 bases and J by 9 bases, with 19 bases between the two germline ends. The CDR3 protein is CASSSIRDTRGQYF. In DNA, the CDR3 is TGTGCCAGCAGTTCCATCCGGGATACGCGCGGGCAGTACTTC.

The chain uses TRBV4-1 and TRBJ1-1; no clear D gene. This CDR3 region has 15 residues. The germline V gene encodes CDR1 MGHRA and CDR2 YSYEKL. The germline V and J ends were trimmed by 1 base and 1 base, with 10 bases remaining between them. The CDR3 spells CASSQVWQANTEAFF. The CDR3 DNA reads TGCGCCAGCAGCCAAGTCTGGCAGGCGAACACTGAAGCTTTCTTT.

J is TRBJ2-4 and V is TRBV5-1; 8 bases align to TRBD1. The V segment lost 3 bases and the J segment 7 bases; nucleotides outside the gene matches: 6. CDR1 is SGHRS and CDR2 is YFSETQ in the germline V gene. The CDR3 length is 14 residues. The CDR3 region is CASSSRTGRNIQYF. DNA of the CDR3: TGCGCCAGCAGCTCGCGGACAGGGCGGAACATTCAGTACTTC.

V gene TRBV30 combines with J gene TRBJ1-2; the match to TRBD1 covers 7 bases. The junction had 2 bases not matched to a gene; V was cut back by 4 bases and J by 0 bases. The CDR3 loop spans 13 amino acids. Germline values: CDR1 GTSNPN, CDR2 SVGIG (reference sequence). Here the CDR3 reads CAWNDRANYGYTF. The CDR3 region has the DNA TGTGCCTGGAATGACAGGGCTAACTATGGCTACACCTTC.